This T cell receptor beta chain was sequenced in a study of CD4 T cells in relation to SARS-CoV-2 and coronaviruses. General observations from the study: Culture-expanded clones reflect memory recall rather than primary priming during culture. Pre-pandemic and post-infection samples never came from the same donor. SARS-CoV-2-driven expansion was significantly weaker in crossreactive than monoreactive clones.

Before the COVID-19 pandemic, during about 2011-2019, CD4+ T cells were taken from unexposed donors. TCRdb keeps only in-frame clones here, not all; method: immunoSEQ multiplex PCR. The table has some 65,000 clones, around 87% seen once. The junction had 6 bases not matched to a gene; V was cut back by 0 bases and J by 4 bases. CDR3 length equals 16 residues. Germline V CDR1 and CDR2: KGHSH, LQKENI. This clone was recorded once. What it binds is not known. Sample: memory CD4+ T cells from PBMCs. The genes are TRBV18 and TRBJ2-3; TRBD1 matches 8 bases. This sequence originates from a human donor in good health. CDR3 bases: TGTGCCAGCTCACCACCGGACAGGGTTTGGGCAGATACGCAGTATTTT. This codes for CASSPPDRVWADTQYF.